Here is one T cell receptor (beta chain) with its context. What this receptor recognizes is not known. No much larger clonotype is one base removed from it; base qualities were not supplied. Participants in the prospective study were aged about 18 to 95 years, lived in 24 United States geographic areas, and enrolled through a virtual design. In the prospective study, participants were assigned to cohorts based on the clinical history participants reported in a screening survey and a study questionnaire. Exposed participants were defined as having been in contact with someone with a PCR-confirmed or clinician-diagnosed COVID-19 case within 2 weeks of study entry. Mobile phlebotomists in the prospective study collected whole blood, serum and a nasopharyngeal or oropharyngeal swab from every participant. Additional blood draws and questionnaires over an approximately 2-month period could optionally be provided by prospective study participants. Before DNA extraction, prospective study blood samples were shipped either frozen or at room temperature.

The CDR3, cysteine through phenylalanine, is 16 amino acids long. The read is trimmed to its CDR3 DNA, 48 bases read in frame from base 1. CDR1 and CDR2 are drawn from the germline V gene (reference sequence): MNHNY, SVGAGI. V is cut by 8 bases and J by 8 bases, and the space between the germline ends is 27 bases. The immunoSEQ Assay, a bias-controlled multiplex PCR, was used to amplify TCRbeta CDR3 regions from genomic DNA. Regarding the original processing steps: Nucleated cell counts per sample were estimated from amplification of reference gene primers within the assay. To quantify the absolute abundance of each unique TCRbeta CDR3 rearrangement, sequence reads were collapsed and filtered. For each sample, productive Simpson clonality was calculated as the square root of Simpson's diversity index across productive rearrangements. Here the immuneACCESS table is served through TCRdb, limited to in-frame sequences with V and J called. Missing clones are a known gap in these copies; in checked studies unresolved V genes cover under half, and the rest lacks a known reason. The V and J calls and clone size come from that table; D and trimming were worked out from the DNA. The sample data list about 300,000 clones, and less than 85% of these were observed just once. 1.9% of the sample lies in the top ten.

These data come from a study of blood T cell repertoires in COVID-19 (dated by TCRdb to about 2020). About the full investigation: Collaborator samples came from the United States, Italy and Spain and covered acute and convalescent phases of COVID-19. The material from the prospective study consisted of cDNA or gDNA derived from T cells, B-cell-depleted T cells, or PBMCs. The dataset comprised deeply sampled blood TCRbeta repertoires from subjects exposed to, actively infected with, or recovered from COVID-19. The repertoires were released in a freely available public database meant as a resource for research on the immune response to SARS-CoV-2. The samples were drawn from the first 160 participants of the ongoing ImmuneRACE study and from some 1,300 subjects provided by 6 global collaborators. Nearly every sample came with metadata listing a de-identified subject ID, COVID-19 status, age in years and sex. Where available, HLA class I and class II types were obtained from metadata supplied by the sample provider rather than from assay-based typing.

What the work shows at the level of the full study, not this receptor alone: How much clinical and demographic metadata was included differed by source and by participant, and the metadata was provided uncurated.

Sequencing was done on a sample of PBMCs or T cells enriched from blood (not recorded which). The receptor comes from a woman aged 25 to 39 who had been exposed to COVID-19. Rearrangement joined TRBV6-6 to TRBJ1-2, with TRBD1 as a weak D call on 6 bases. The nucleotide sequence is TGTGCCAGCGGTACCCGCATTCCACAGGGAGCGGGGGGCTACACCTTC. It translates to CASGTRIPQGAGGYTF.